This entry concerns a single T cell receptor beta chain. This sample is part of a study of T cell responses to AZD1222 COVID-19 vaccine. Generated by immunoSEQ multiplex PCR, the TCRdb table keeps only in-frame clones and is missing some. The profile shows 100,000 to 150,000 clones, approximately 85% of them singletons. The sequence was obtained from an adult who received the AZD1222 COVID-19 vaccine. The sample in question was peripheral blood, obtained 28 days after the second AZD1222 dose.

The CDR3 DNA sequence: TGTGCCAGCAGCCAAGATGTATATTCACCCCTCCACTTT. The encoded protein is CASSQDVYSPLHF. The chain has TRBV3-1 (or the pseudogene TRBV3-2) and TRBJ1-6; D not resolved. Germline values: CDR1 LGHDT, CDR2 YNNKEL (reference sequence). The V end was cut by 0 bases, the J end by 8 bases, with 5 bases between. The CDR3 extends over 13 amino acids.